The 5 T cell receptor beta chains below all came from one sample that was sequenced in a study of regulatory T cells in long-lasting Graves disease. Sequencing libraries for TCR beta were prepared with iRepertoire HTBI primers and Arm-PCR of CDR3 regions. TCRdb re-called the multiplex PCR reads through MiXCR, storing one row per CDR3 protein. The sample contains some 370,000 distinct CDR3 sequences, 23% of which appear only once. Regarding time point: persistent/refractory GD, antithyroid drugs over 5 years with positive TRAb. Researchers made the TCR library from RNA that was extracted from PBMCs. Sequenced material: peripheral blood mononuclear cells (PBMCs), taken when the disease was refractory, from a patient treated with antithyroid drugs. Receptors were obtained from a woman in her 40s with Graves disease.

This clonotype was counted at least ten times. The CDR3 bases are TGTGCCAGCGGGGACAGGCTAAGCTCCTACGAGCAGTACTTC. This gives the protein CASGDRLSSYEQYF. This chain uses TRBV11-2 with TRBJ2-7, with 8 bases lining up with TRBD1. This CDR3 has 14 amino acids. Trimming removed 8 bases from V and 0 bases from J; junction bases left unmatched: 6. Germline values: CDR1 SGHAT, CDR2 FQNNGV.

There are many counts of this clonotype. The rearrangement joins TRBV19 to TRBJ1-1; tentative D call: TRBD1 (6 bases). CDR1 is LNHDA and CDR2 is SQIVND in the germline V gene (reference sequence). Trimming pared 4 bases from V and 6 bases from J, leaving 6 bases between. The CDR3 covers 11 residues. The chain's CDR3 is CASSRQAEAFF. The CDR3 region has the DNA TGTGCCAGTAGTAGACAGGCTGAAGCTTTCTTT.

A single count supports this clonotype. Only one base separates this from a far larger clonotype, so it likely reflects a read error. CDR3 sequence (DNA): TGTGCCAGCAGTTTACAGGGGCTTGGCGAGCAGTACTTC. Its protein product is CASSLQGLGEQYF. The gene calls are TRBV7-9 and TRBJ2-7; TRBD1 matches 7 bases. V lost 6 bases, J lost 6 bases, and 8 bases stayed unmatched. This CDR3 is built from 13 residues. Germline V gives CDR1 SEHNR, CDR2 FQNEAQ (reference sequence).

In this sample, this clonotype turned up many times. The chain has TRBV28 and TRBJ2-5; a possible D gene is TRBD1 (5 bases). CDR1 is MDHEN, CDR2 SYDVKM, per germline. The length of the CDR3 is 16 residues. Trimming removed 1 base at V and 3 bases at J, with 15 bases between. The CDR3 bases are TGTGCCAGCAGTTTATTGGGCAGGGATTGGGAAGAGACCCAGTACTTC. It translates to CASSLLGRDWEETQYF.

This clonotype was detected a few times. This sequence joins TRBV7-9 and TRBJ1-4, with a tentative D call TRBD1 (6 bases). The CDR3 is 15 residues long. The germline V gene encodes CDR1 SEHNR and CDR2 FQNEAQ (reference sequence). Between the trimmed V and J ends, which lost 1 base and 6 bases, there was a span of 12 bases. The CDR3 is CASSLEGQWDEKLFF. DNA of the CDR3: TGTGCCAGCAGCTTAGAAGGACAGTGGGATGAAAAACTGTTTTTT.